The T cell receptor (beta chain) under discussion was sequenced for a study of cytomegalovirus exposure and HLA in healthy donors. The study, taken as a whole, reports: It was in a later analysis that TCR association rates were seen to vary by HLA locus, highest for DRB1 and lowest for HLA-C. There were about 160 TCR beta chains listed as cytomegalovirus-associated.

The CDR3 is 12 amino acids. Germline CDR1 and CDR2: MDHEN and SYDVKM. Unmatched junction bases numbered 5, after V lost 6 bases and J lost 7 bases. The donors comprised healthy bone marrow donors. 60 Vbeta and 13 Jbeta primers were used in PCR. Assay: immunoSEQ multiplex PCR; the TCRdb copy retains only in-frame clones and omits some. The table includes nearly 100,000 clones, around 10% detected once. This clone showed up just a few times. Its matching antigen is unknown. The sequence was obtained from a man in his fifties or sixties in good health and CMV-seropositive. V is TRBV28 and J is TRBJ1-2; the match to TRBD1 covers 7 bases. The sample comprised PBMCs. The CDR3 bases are TGTGCCAGCAGGAGACAGGGAGGTGGCTACACCTTC. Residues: CASRRQGGGYTF.